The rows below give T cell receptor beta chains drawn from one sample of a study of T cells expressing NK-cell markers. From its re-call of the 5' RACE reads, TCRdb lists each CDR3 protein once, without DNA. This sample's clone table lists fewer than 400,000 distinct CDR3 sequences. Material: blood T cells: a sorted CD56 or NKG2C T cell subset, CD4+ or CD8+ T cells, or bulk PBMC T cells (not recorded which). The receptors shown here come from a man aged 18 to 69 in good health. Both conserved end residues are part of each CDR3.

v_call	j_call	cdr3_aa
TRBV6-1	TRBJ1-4	CASSPGQYSTNEKLFF
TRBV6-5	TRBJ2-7	CASSYSISTEQYF
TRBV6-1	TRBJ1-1	CASRKDRANTEAFF
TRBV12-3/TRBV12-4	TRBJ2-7	CASSISERAAVEQYF
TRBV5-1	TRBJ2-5	CASSLVPGIYVTEETQYF
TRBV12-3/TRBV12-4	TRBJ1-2	CASSRLAETYGYTF
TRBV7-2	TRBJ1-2	CASSFRDRTNYGYTF
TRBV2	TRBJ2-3	CASRATGMGTDTQYF
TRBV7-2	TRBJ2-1	CASSPSTGAGYNEQFF
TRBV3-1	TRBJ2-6	CASSQVQKTGLAGANVLTF
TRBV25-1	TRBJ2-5	CASSESQGGETQYF
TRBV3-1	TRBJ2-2	CASSIANTGELFF
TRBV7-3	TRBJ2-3	CASSKRGRVSDTQYF
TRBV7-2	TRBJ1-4	CASSLGVREKLFF
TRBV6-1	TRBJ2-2	CASSRYFGTGSTGELFF
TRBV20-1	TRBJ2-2	CSARAVRANTGELFF
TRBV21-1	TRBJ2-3	CASSKGGQEEMADTQYF
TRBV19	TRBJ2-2	CASTPGLRNTGELFF
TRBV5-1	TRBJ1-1	CASSSTPAGNTEAFF
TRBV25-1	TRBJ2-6	CASKTSGANVLTF
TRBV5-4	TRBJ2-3	CASSLRTGGYDTQYF
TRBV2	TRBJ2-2	CASNRRATNTGELFF
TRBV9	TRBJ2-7	CASSPWAGSNKEQYF
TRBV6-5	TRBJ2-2	CASSYSGLHTGELFF
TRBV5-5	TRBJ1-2	CASSPDGTVYGYTF
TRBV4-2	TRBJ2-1	CASSQGFVDNEQFF
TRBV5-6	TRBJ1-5	CASSLGRPGPQHF
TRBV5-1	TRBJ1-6	CASRDIDNSPLHF
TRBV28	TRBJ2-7	CASSFFRDSYEQYF
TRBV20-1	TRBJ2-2	CSATMTANTGELFF
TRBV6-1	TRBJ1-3	CASGQGVGNTIYF
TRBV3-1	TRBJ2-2	CASSQMTTPGELFF
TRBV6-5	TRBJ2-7	CASSTRLGEQYF
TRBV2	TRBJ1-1	CASNGDGIMNTEAFF
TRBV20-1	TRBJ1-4	CSAPDRNREKLFF
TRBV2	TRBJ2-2	CASRPRGGTGELFF
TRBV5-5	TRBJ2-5	CASSQLRGGKSGGETQYF
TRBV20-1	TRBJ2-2	CSAPRSGELFF
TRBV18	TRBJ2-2	CASSPQESTGELFF
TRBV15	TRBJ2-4	CATSTRTGTLKNIQYF
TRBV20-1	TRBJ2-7	CSAPRSGRQTYEQYF
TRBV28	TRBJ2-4	CATALAKNIQYF
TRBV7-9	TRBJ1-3	CASSLGVGQSSGNTIYF
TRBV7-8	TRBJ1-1	CASSQYRVTNTEAFF
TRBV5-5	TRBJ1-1	CASSFSPRTGNEAFF
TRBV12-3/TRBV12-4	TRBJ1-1	CASSLVPGGGAGGNTEAFF
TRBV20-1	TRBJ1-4	CSAPTGGGEKLFF
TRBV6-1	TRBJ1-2	CASSADPEIYGYTF
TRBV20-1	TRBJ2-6	CSARRDRGATSGANVLTF
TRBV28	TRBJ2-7	CASSLLSGLGEQYF
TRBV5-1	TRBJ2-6	CASSPRPRGGSGANVLTF
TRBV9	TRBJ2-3	CASSVGRLAGGRTDTQYF
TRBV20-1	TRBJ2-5	CSASRPGSQETQYF
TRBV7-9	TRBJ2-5	CASSLVRGRQETQYF
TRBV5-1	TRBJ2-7	CASSFGGSSYEQYF
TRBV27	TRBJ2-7	CASSLGPVSSYEQYF